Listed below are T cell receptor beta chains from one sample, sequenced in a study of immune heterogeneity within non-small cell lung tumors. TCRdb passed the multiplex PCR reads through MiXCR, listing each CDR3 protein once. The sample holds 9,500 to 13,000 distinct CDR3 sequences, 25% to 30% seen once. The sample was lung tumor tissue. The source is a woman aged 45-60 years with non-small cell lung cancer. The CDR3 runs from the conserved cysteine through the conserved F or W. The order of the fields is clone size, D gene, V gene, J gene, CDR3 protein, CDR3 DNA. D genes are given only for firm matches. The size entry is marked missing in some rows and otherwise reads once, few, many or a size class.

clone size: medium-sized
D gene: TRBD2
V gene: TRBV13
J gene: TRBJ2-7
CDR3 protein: CASSPRLGLAISSYEQYF
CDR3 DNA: TGTGCCAGCAGCCCCCGACTGGGACTAGCGATCAGCTCCTACGAGCAGTACTTC

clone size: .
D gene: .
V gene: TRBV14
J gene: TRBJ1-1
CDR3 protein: CASSQDMGGMNTEAFF
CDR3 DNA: TGTGCCAGCAGCCAAGATATGGGGGGCATGAACACTGAAGCTTTCTTT

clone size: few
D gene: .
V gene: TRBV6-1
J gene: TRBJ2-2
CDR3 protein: CVSSEPYAPAFTTGELFF
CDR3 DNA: TGTGTCAGCAGTGAACCCTATGCCCCTGCGTTTACTACCGGGGAGCTGTTTTTT

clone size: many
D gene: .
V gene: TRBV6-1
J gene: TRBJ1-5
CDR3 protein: CASKSDSERQPQHF
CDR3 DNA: TGTGCCAGCAAGTCCGACAGCGAACGTCAGCCCCAGCATTTT

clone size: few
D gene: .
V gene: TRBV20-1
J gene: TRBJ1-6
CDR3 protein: CSAPDSLNSPLHF
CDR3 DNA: TGCAGTGCTCCCGACAGTCTTAATTCACCCCTCCACTTT

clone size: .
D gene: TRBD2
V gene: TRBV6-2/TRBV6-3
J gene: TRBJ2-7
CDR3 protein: CASIRTSGPYEQYF
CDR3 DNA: TGTGCCAGCATTAGGACTAGCGGGCCCTACGAGCAGTACTTC

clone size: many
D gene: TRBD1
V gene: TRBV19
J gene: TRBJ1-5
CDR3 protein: CASSISRYTGGHQPQHF
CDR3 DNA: TGTGCCAGTAGTATCTCCCGTTATACAGGGGGCCACCAGCCCCAGCATTTT

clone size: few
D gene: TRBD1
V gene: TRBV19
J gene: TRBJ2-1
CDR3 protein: CASRGTGYSEQFF
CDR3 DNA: TGTGCCAGTAGGGGGACAGGGTACAGTGAGCAGTTCTTC

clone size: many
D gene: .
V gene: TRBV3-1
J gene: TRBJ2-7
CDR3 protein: CASSQGPLEQYF
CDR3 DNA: TGTGCCAGCAGCCAAGGACCTTTGGAGCAGTACTTC

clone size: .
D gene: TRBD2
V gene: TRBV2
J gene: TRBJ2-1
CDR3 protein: CASSVITSGSQQFF
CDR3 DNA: TGTGCCAGCAGTGTGATTACTAGCGGGAGCCAGCAGTTCTTC

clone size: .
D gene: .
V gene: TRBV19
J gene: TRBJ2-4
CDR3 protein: CASSAGGLAKNIQYF
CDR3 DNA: TGTGCCAGTAGTGCTGGGGGACTAGCCAAAAACATTCAGTACTTC

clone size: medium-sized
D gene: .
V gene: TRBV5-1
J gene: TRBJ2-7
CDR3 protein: CASNQAPSYEQYF
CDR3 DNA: TGCGCCAGCAATCAGGCTCCCTCCTACGAGCAGTACTTC

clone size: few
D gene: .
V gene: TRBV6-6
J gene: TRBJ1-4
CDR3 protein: CATGLEKLFF
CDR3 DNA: TGTGCCACCGGTCTTGAAAAACTGTTTTTT

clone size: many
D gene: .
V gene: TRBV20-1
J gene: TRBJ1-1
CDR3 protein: CSAEGPGLGFGGSEAFF
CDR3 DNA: TGCAGTGCTGAAGGACCAGGGTTAGGCTTCGGGGGGTCTGAAGCTTTCTTT

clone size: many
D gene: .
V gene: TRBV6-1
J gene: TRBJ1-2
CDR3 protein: CASSEEGDRRGGYTF
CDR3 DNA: TGTGCCAGCAGTGAAGAAGGAGACAGGAGGGGTGGCTACACCTTC

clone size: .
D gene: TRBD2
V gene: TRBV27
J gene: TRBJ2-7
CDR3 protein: CASSLGLASEQYF
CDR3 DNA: TGTGCCAGCAGTCTTGGACTAGCGAGCGAGCAGTACTTC

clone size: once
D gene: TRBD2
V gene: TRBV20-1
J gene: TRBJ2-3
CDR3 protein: CSARFGSSGNTQYF
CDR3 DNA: TGCAGTGCTAGATTTGGGTCTAGCGGAAATACGCAGTATTTT

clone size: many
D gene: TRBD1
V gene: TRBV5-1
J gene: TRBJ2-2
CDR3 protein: CASTRDRATGELFF
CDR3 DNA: TGCGCCAGCACCCGGGACAGGGCTACCGGGGAGCTGTTTTTT